This T cell receptor (beta chain) originates from a study of breast tumors, draining lymph nodes, adjacent tissues. Study observations and caveats: Tumor T cell lymph node origin was a supported hypothesis, not proven.

Of note for this clonotype: Its antigen is not identified. The conserved final phenylalanine or tryptophan is absent from the CDR3, which likely points to a read error. Because the CDR3's place on the DNA is in doubt, the DNA is left out and the CDR3 is given as listed by TCRdb.

TCRdb called the multiplex PCR reads again in MiXCR, with one record for every CDR3 protein. The sample lists over 200,000 distinct CDR3 sequences, 30% to 35% seen once, with 3.6% in the top ten. Germline values: CDR1 DFQATT, CDR2 SNEGSKA (reference sequence). The CDR3 is 10 amino acids long, termini counted. The lymph nodes were axillary draining lymph nodes from breast cancer patients. This clonotype was sampled from a female donor with breast cancer. Some clones in this sample may be carry-over from other donors' samples. V usage is TRBV20-1 and J usage is TRBJ1-6; TRBD1 is the table's D call and was not checked against the DNA. The sample was axillary lymph node tissue. CDR3 amino acids: CSASPGQGNY.